These 2 T cell receptor beta chains were all obtained from the same sample, sequenced in a study of blood T cell repertoires in COVID-19. The repertoire was sequenced with immunoSEQ multiplex PCR; TCRdb's copy has only in-frame clones and lacks some. Of a few hundred thousand clones detected, less than 90% appear once; the ten largest clones hold over 3%. Sequencing input: PBMCs or T cells enriched from blood (not recorded which). Receptors were obtained from a woman aged 45-65 years in a cohort exposed to, infected with or recovered from COVID-19 (not recorded which).

V gene TRBV4-3 combines with J gene TRBJ2-6; no clear D. Trimming left V 0 bases short and J 0 bases short, with 9 bases between. The CDR3 is made up of 17 amino acids. CDR1 and CDR2 (germline): LGHNA, YSLEER. CDR3 bases: TGCGCCAGCAGCCAAGATAACTTGCACTCTGGGGCCAACGTCCTGACTTTC. Encoded protein: CASSQDNLHSGANVLTF.

The chain links TRBV27 to TRBJ1-2; maybe TRBD1 (5 bases). Germline CDR1 and CDR2: MNHEY and SMNVEV (reference sequence). CDR3 length: 14 amino acids. Trimming removed 5 bases from V and 2 bases from J, with 12 bases in between. In DNA, the CDR3 is TGTGCCAGCAGTCCCCAGGGCGAAAACTATGGCTACACCTTC. It specifies CASSPQGENYGYTF.